This TCR beta chain was obtained from a study of cytomegalovirus exposure and HLA in healthy donors. V lost 6 bases and J lost 10; bases outside the gene matches: 15. The CDR3 covers 15 residues. CDR1 is MDHEN, CDR2 SYDVKM, per germline. In the PCR, 60 Vbeta and 13 Jbeta primers were used. Assay used: immunoSEQ multiplex PCR; TCRdb lists only in-frame clones, some missing. The sample has fewer than 250,000 clones, roughly 84% seen once. The sequence derives from a human donor in good health. This chain links TRBV28 with TRBJ2-1, with TRBD2 matching 7 bases. The sequencing input was PBMCs. DNA for the CDR3: TGTGCCAGCAGGGGGTGGGTAGAGCGGGAAAGAGAGCAGTTCTTC. Amino acids: CASRGWVEREREQFF.